Listed here are 26 T cell receptor beta chains from one sample, sequenced in a study of cytomegalovirus exposure and HLA in healthy donors. Researchers ran the PCR with 60 Vbeta and 13 Jbeta primers. The protocol was immunoSEQ multiplex PCR, while the TCRdb copy is restricted to in-frame clones and leaves out a portion. The data contain about 160,000 clones, 85% of them singletons. Sequencing used PBMCs. The receptors originated from a man between 18 and 29 years old in good health and CMV-seropositive.

J is TRBJ2-3 and V is TRBV4-3; D perhaps matches TRBD1 (6 bases). The CDR3 length is 14 residues. Per the germline V gene, CDR1 is LGHNA and CDR2 is YSLEER. V was shortened by 6 bases and J by 2 bases, with 12 bases between the two germline ends. CDR3 region: CASRRTVSTDTQYF. The CDR3 coding sequence is TGCGCCAGCAGGCGGACAGTTTCCACAGATACGCAGTATTTT.

The chain carries TRBV4-3 and TRBJ2-1; 9 bases are shared with TRBD2. V trimming: 0 bases; J trimming: 8 bases; junction bases outside the gene matches: 8. Per germline, CDR1 LGHNA and CDR2 YSLEER. The CDR3 runs 16 residues. The CDR3 here is CASSQERASGVDEQFF. Here the CDR3 DNA reads TGCGCCAGCAGCCAAGAGCGGGCTAGCGGGGTGGATGAGCAGTTCTTC.

This clone was observed a handful of times. The rearrangement joins TRBV6-6 to TRBJ2-3; 8 nucleotides align to TRBD2. This CDR3 comprises 16 residues. The germline CDR1 and CDR2 sequences are MNHNY and SVGAGI (reference sequence). Trimming at V came to 3 bases and at J to 4 bases, leaving 9 bases not matched to a gene. The DNA for the CDR3 is TGTGCCAGCAGTTATTACGGGGGGGAGCGAGCAGATACGCAGTATTTT. Translation gives CASSYYGGERADTQYF.

The V gene is TRBV4-2, the J gene TRBJ2-1, with D perhaps matching TRBD1 (6 bases). The CDR3 sequence is 17 residues long. V was cut by 4 bases and J by 4 bases, with 20 bases left in between. The germline CDR1 and CDR2 sequences are LGHNA and YNFKEQ. In nucleotides, the CDR3 is TGTGCCAGCAGCCGGGGAACAGGGACCGAGGGGTACAATGAGCAGTTCTTC. It codes for CASSRGTGTEGYNEQFF.

The rearrangement links TRBV9 to TRBJ2-1, with 8 bases fitting TRBD2. With 1 base clipped from V and 4 bases from J, the junction kept 7 bases outside the gene matches. Germline CDR1 and CDR2: SGDLS and YYNGEE. The CDR3 contains 16 residues. The CDR3 DNA reads TGTGCCAGCAGCGTATGGGCGGGGGGCCAATACAATGAGCAGTTCTTC. Translation: CASSVWAGGQYNEQFF.

In this sample, this clone turned up a few times. This sequence joins TRBV5-1 and TRBJ2-2; TRBD1 is a possible D gene (5 bases). V lost 0 bases and J 1 base, leaving 10 bases between the germline ends. Germline CDR1 reads SGHRS; CDR2 reads YFSETQ. The CDR3 has 16 amino acids. CDR3 DNA sequence: TGCGCCAGCAGCTTGGAGGTTCAGGGGAACACCGGGGAGCTGTTTTTT. It specifies CASSLEVQGNTGELFF.

The chain links TRBV18 to TRBJ1-4; no reliable D call. The CDR3 loop spans 12 amino acids. Germline CDR1 and CDR2: KGHSH and LQKENI. V lost 6 bases to trimming and J lost 7 bases, with 9 bases between them. The CDR3 is CASSRLGEKLFF. The CDR3 DNA reads TGTGCCAGCTCCCGCCTCGGTGAAAAACTGTTTTTT.

The V call is TRBV6-1, the J call TRBJ1-6; TRBD1 is a possible D gene (6 bases). Trimming stripped 4 bases from V and 0 bases from J, with 13 bases between. Germline CDR1 is MNHNS and CDR2 is SASEGT. The CDR3 has 17 residues. CDR3 region: CASSAGHSISYNSPLHF. DNA for the CDR3: TGTGCCAGCAGTGCGGGACATTCCATCTCCTATAATTCACCCCTCCACTTT.

The chain uses TRBV11-3 and TRBJ2-3; 7 nucleotides agree with TRBD1. Looked up from germline, CDR1 is SGHNT and CDR2 is YENEEA. Trimming removed 5 bases from V and 5 bases from J; junction bases left unmatched: 7. This CDR3 region has 14 residues. CDR3 in amino acids: CASSVRQGLDTQYF. Here the CDR3 DNA reads TGTGCCAGCAGCGTTCGACAGGGATTAGATACGCAGTATTTT. Together with reference TRBV11-3 and TRBJ2-3, the CDR3 gives the full variable domain: EAGVVQSPRYKIIEKKQPVAFWCNPISGHNTLYWYLQNLGQGPELLIRYENEEAVDDSQLPKDRFSAERLKGVDSTLKIQPAELGDSAVYLCASSVRQGLDTQYFGPGTRLTVL.

The chain combines TRBV19 with TRBJ2-7; tentatively, D is TRBD2 (6 bases). CDR1 is LNHDA, CDR2 SQIVND, per germline (reference sequence). Trimming left V 3 bases short and J 3 bases short, with 12 bases between. The CDR3 has 14 residues. CDR3 in amino acids: CASSMGLNSYEQYF. In DNA form, the CDR3 reads TGTGCCAGTAGTATGGGACTTAATAGCTACGAGCAGTACTTC.

This clone appeared a few times. This rearrangement joins TRBV5-6 to TRBJ2-7; tentatively, D is TRBD1 (6 bases). CDR1 is SGHDT and CDR2 is YYEEEE in the germline V gene. V was trimmed by 6 bases and J by 2 bases, leaving 21 bases between them. CDR3 length equals 16 residues. CDR3 bases: TGTGCCAGCACCCACGAACCGGGGACACTCCCCTACGAGCAGTACTTC. Its protein product is CASTHEPGTLPYEQYF. Full variable domain (missing parts from reference TRBV5-6 and TRBJ2-7): DAGVTQSPTHLIKTRGQQVTLRCSPKSGHDTVSWYQQALGQGPQFIFQYYEEEERQRGNFPDRFSGHQFPNYSSELNVNALLLGDSALYLCASTHEPGTLPYEQYFGPGTRLTVT.

The chain combines TRBV25-1 with TRBJ2-1; D is perhaps TRBD1 (6 bases). The CDR3 is 13 residues long. Deletions cut 10 bases from V and 4 bases from J, with 14 bases between. The germline gives CDR1 MGHDK, CDR2 SYGVNS. The CDR3 loop reads CATRGHNYNEQFF. The CDR3, as DNA: TGTGCCACCCGGGGACACAATTACAATGAGCAGTTCTTC.

This rearrangement joins TRBV5-1 to TRBJ2-3; 8 nucleotides align to TRBD2. Germline V gene lookup returns CDR1 SGHRS and CDR2 YFSETQ. With V trimmed by 4 bases and J by 0 bases, 4 bases remained unmatched. The CDR3 loop spans 15 amino acids. The CDR3 reads CASSRSGGSTDTQYF. The CDR3, as DNA: TGCGCCAGCAGCAGGAGCGGGGGTAGCACAGATACGCAGTATTTT.

This chain joins TRBV10-3 and TRBJ1-2, with 8 bases lining up with TRBD1. The V gene's germline CDR1 is ENHRY and CDR2 SYGVKD. With 7 bases clipped from V and 4 bases from J, the junction kept 11 bases outside the gene matches. The length of the CDR3 is 15 residues. The CDR3 nucleotides read TGTGCCATCACTAATCAGGGGGCGGGGTCCTATGGCTACACCTTC. It translates to CAITNQGAGSYGYTF.

This sequence joins TRBV6-5 and TRBJ1-2; D unresolved. The CDR3 contains 15 residues. The germline V gene encodes CDR1 MNHEY and CDR2 SVGAGI. V lost 2 bases, J lost 2 bases, and 12 bases lay in between. The CDR3 region has the DNA TGTGCCAGCAGTTACCTTGGAGGGCAGAACTATGGCTACACCTTC. Amino acid sequence: CASSYLGGQNYGYTF.

The rearrangement links TRBV21-1 to TRBJ1-5; no DNA check was done on the table's D call, TRBD1. TRBV21-1 is classified as a pseudogene. This CDR3 spans 14 amino acids. The CDR3 DNA reads as TGTGCCCGCCCCGGGGACAGGGACAATCAGCCCCAGCATTTT. It yields the protein CARPGDRDNQPQHF.

V gene TRBV29-1 combines with J gene TRBJ2-1, with TRBD2 identical over 8 bases. Trimming removed 5 bases from V and 7 bases from J; junction bases left unmatched: 7. The CDR3 contains 13 residues. Germline CDR1 and CDR2: SQVTM and ANQGSEA. CDR3 residues: CSVSGGGRNEQFF. In nucleotides, the CDR3 is TGCAGCGTTAGCGGGGGTGGTAGGAATGAGCAGTTCTTC.

This chain uses TRBV5-1 with TRBJ1-1, with 7 bases lining up with TRBD1. The CDR3 length is 15 residues. Looked up from germline, CDR1 is SGHRS and CDR2 is YFSETQ. With 3 bases clipped from V and 0 bases from J, the junction kept 5 bases outside the gene matches. This chain's CDR3 is CASSSQGQLNTEAFF. CDR3 DNA: TGCGCCAGCAGCTCACAGGGGCAATTGAACACTGAAGCTTTCTTT.

The V gene is TRBV9, the J gene TRBJ2-7; D is unresolved. Germline V gene sequence: CDR1 SGDLS, CDR2 YYNGEE. The CDR3 runs to 13 residues. V was cut by 0 bases and J by 6 bases, with 10 bases left in between. The DNA of the CDR3 is TGTGCCAGCAGCGTAGGCTCCCGCGGCGAGCAGTACTTC. This sequence encodes CASSVGSRGEQYF.

The chain has TRBV7-2 and TRBJ1-5, with D perhaps matching TRBD1 (6 bases). CDR3 length: 16 amino acids. Germline CDR1 reads SGHTA; CDR2 reads FQGNSA. V lost 1 base and J lost 0, with 10 bases in between. CDR3 bases: TGTGCCAGCAGCTTAGGGGGGCCCTATAGCAATCAGCCCCAGCATTTT. This encodes CASSLGGPYSNQPQHF.

The V call is TRBV20-1, the J call TRBJ2-1; no clear D gene. Trimming shortened V by 2 bases and J by 4 bases, and 3 bases separated the two germline ends. The CDR3 has 11 amino acids. The germline V gene has CDR1 DFQATT and CDR2 SNEGSKA (reference sequence). Here the CDR3 reads CSARPYNEQFF. CDR3 in DNA: TGCAGTGCTAGACCTTACAATGAGCAGTTCTTC.

J is TRBJ1-4 and V is TRBV7-2; D not resolved. This CDR3 region has 19 residues. V was pared by 1 base and J by 0 bases, with 18 bases between. The germline gives CDR1 SGHTA, CDR2 FQGNSA. Written as DNA, the CDR3 is TGTGCCAGCAGCTTAGACAGTCCTTCGATTCGAGCAACTAATGAAAAACTGTTTTTT. Protein: CASSLDSPSIRATNEKLFF.

V is TRBV7-6 and J is TRBJ2-2; D is ambiguous. The CDR3 length is 12 residues. Germline V lookup: CDR1 SGHVS, CDR2 FNYEAQ. Trimming removed 3 bases from V and 6 bases from J, with 5 bases in between. The CDR3, as DNA: TGTGCCAGCAGCTTCAGTTCCGGGGAGCTGTTTTTT. This gives the protein CASSFSSGELFF.

This chain uses TRBV4-1 with TRBJ1-2; TRBD1 matches at 9 bases. The CDR3 runs 17 residues. CDR1 and CDR2 (germline): MGHRA, YSYEKL. V dropped 1 base and J dropped 4; count of bases not matched to a gene: 10. The DNA for the CDR3 is TGCGCCAGCAGCCAAGGACCCCCCGGGACAGGGAGCTATGGCTACACCTTC. This gives the protein CASSQGPPGTGSYGYTF.

The chain joins TRBV6-5 to TRBJ2-1; D is undetermined. V was clipped by 0 bases and J by 7 bases, with 7 bases between them. Germline-derived CDR1 and CDR2 are MNHEY and SVGAGI. The CDR3 spans 13 residues. This CDR3 is CASSYSRSNEQFF. Here the CDR3 DNA reads TGTGCCAGCAGTTACTCGCGGAGTAATGAGCAGTTCTTC.

The rearrangement joins TRBV9 to TRBJ2-5; possible D gene TRBD1, 6 bases. The CDR3 consists of 16 residues. V dropped 0 bases and J dropped 3 bases, with 15 bases sitting between them. Looked up from germline, CDR1 is SGDLS and CDR2 is YYNGEE. The CDR3 loop is CASSVDEGKGEETQYF. CDR3 DNA: TGTGCCAGCAGCGTAGACGAGGGTAAGGGGGAAGAGACCCAGTACTTC. Full variable domain (remainder filled in from reference TRBV9 and TRBJ2-5): DSGVTQTPKHLITATGQRVTLRCSPRSGDLSVYWYQQSLDQGLQFLIQYYNGEERAKGNILERFSAQQFPDLHSELNLSSLELGDSALYFCASSVDEGKGEETQYFGPGTRLLVL.